The rows below give T cell receptor beta chains drawn from one sample of a study of read filtering for tumor transcriptome and immune sequencing. TCRdb used MiXCR to reprocess the reads, holding one entry per CDR3 protein. The sample yields around 40,000 distinct CDR3 sequences, about 10% seen once. What was sequenced was a population of CD138-negative cells sorted from bone marrow. These receptor sequences come from a donor aged 40 or older with multiple myeloma. Each CDR3 is given with its conserved first and last residue. The order of the fields is J gene, D gene, V gene, clone size, CDR3 DNA, CDR3 protein. A D gene is named only where the DNA matches it firmly. Some rows mark clone size as missing; the rest say once, few, many or name a class of expanded clone.

J gene: TRBJ1-5
D gene: NA
V gene: TRBV27
clone size: many
CDR3 DNA: TGTGCCAGCAGTCCACAGGCGCCGTATAGCAATCAGCCCCAGCATTTT
CDR3 protein: CASSPQAPYSNQPQHF

J gene: TRBJ2-7
D gene: TRBD2
V gene: TRBV6-1
clone size: many
CDR3 DNA: TGTGCCAGCAGTGAAGCGCCAGGACTAGGGCCCTACGAGCAGTACTTC
CDR3 protein: CASSEAPGLGPYEQYF

J gene: TRBJ1-1
D gene: NA
V gene: TRBV27
clone size: many
CDR3 DNA: TGTGCCAGCAGTTTTCGGGAGAACACTGAAGCTTTCTTT
CDR3 protein: CASSFRENTEAFF

J gene: TRBJ1-1
D gene: NA
V gene: TRBV10-2
clone size: NA
CDR3 DNA: TGCGCCAGCCGTCGGGGGCCGGGTGGTGAAGCTTTCTTT
CDR3 protein: CASRRGPGGEAFF

J gene: TRBJ1-5
D gene: NA
V gene: TRBV6-1
clone size: many
CDR3 DNA: TGTGCCACTGTCAGTTATGGGCAGCCCCAGCATTTT
CDR3 protein: CATVSYGQPQHF

J gene: TRBJ2-7
D gene: TRBD2
V gene: TRBV4-2
clone size: medium-sized
CDR3 DNA: TGCGCCAGCAGCCTGGCACGAGGCGGGGGCTACGAGCAGTACTTC
CDR3 protein: CASSLARGGGYEQYF

J gene: TRBJ2-7
D gene: TRBD2
V gene: TRBV6-1
clone size: many
CDR3 DNA: TGTGCCAGCAAGAACGGGGGGGCCTACGAGCAGTACTTC
CDR3 protein: CASKNGGAYEQYF

J gene: TRBJ1-1
D gene: NA
V gene: TRBV7-2
clone size: many
CDR3 DNA: TGTGCCAGCAGCATACGGTTGAACACTGAAGCTTTCTTT
CDR3 protein: CASSIRLNTEAFF

J gene: TRBJ1-5
D gene: TRBD1
V gene: TRBV7-2
clone size: few
CDR3 DNA: TGTGCCAGCAGCTTAGCGGGACAGGCTTATCAGCCCCAGCATTTT
CDR3 protein: CASSLAGQAYQPQHF

J gene: TRBJ2-3
D gene: TRBD2
V gene: TRBV28
clone size: many
CDR3 DNA: TGTGCCAGCAGTACTCCCGGACTAGCGGGAACAGATACGCAGTATTTT
CDR3 protein: CASSTPGLAGTDTQYF

J gene: TRBJ1-1
D gene: NA
V gene: TRBV6-1
clone size: NA
CDR3 DNA: TGTGCCAGCAGTTCGACAAGCGGGAACACTGAAGTTTTCTTT
CDR3 protein: CASSSTSGNTEVFF

J gene: TRBJ2-6
D gene: NA
V gene: TRBV5-4
clone size: NA
CDR3 DNA: TGTGCCAGCAGCCCTCCGGGACGGGCCTCTGGGGCCAACGTCCTGACTTTC
CDR3 protein: CASSPPGRASGANVLTF

J gene: TRBJ2-3
D gene: NA
V gene: TRBV18
clone size: many
CDR3 DNA: TGTGCCAGCTCCCCCTCAGACACGCAGTATTTT
CDR3 protein: CASSPSDTQYF

J gene: TRBJ2-5
D gene: TRBD1
V gene: TRBV29-1
clone size: many
CDR3 DNA: TGCAGCACCAAACGACAGGGCTTGGGAGCTGAGACCCAGTACTTC
CDR3 protein: CSTKRQGLGAETQYF

J gene: TRBJ1-2
D gene: NA
V gene: TRBV5-4
clone size: NA
CDR3 DNA: TGTGCCAGCAGCCCAGGACAGAGCATGGGCTACACCTTC
CDR3 protein: CASSPGQSMGYTF

J gene: TRBJ2-5
D gene: TRBD1
V gene: TRBV7-9
clone size: many
CDR3 DNA: TGTGCCAGCAGCAAGACAGGGCTTGCGGAGACCCAGTACTTC
CDR3 protein: CASSKTGLAETQYF

J gene: TRBJ2-3
D gene: NA
V gene: TRBV11-2
clone size: few
CDR3 DNA: TGTGCCAGCAGCCTGGCCGGACCCGATACGCAGTATTTT
CDR3 protein: CASSLAGPDTQYF

J gene: TRBJ2-6
D gene: NA
V gene: TRBV11-3
clone size: NA
CDR3 DNA: TGTGCCAGCCAACAGGGCGCTGGGGCCAACGTCCTGACTTTC
CDR3 protein: CASQQGAGANVLTF

J gene: TRBJ1-1
D gene: NA
V gene: TRBV6-5
clone size: many
CDR3 DNA: TGTGCCAGCAGTTACTCGGGCAGGGTGAACACTGAAGCTTTCTTT
CDR3 protein: CASSYSGRVNTEAFF

J gene: TRBJ2-7
D gene: NA
V gene: TRBV29-1
clone size: many
CDR3 DNA: TGCAGCGTTGAAGAAATAGGGGGAACGGAGCAGTACTTC
CDR3 protein: CSVEEIGGTEQYF

J gene: TRBJ1-2
D gene: NA
V gene: TRBV6-5
clone size: many
CDR3 DNA: TGTGCCAGCAGTTATCGGCAGGGCAGAGGCTACACCTTC
CDR3 protein: CASSYRQGRGYTF

J gene: TRBJ2-5
D gene: NA
V gene: TRBV6-2/TRBV6-3
clone size: many
CDR3 DNA: TGTGCCAGCAGAAGGGGGGTCCTAGAGACCCAGTACTTC
CDR3 protein: CASRRGVLETQYF

J gene: TRBJ2-1
D gene: NA
V gene: TRBV6-2/TRBV6-3
clone size: few
CDR3 DNA: TGTGCCAGCAGCGGGACCCTAGATGAGCAGTTCTTC
CDR3 protein: CASSGTLDEQFF

J gene: TRBJ1-4
D gene: TRBD1
V gene: TRBV4-2
clone size: many
CDR3 DNA: TGTGCCAGCAGCCAAGAGGGACAGTTGACTGAAAAACTGTTTTTT
CDR3 protein: CASSQEGQLTEKLFF

J gene: TRBJ2-4
D gene: NA
V gene: TRBV5-6
clone size: many
CDR3 DNA: TGTGCCAGCAGCTCCTGGGGTGTCAAAAACATTCAGTACTTC
CDR3 protein: CASSSWGVKNIQYF

J gene: TRBJ1-5
D gene: NA
V gene: TRBV7-6
clone size: many
CDR3 DNA: TGTGCCAGCAGCTTATCAACAGGACAGCCCCAGCATTTT
CDR3 protein: CASSLSTGQPQHF

J gene: TRBJ2-7
D gene: TRBD1
V gene: TRBV6-5
clone size: many
CDR3 DNA: TGTGCCAGCAGTCCCGGGACAGGGTGGCTCGGGGAGCAGTACTTC
CDR3 protein: CASSPGTGWLGEQYF

J gene: TRBJ2-3
D gene: TRBD2
V gene: TRBV2
clone size: few
CDR3 DNA: TGTGCCAGCAGTGCCGGGACTAGGGGAGATACGCAGTATTTT
CDR3 protein: CASSAGTRGDTQYF

J gene: TRBJ2-7
D gene: NA
V gene: TRBV28
clone size: many
CDR3 DNA: TGTGCCAGCAGTTCCCATAACAGGGTCTACGAGCAGTACTTC
CDR3 protein: CASSSHNRVYEQYF

J gene: TRBJ2-7
D gene: NA
V gene: TRBV29-1
clone size: many
CDR3 DNA: TGCAGCGTTGAAGTAAAGGGTGACTTCAGCTCCTACGAGCAGTACTTC
CDR3 protein: CSVEVKGDFSSYEQYF

J gene: TRBJ2-1
D gene: TRBD2
V gene: TRBV7-9
clone size: many
CDR3 DNA: TGTGCCAGCAGCTTAGGGGCTAGCGGAGAGAATGAGCAGTTCTTC
CDR3 protein: CASSLGASGENEQFF

J gene: TRBJ2-7
D gene: NA
V gene: TRBV5-1
clone size: many
CDR3 DNA: TGCGCCAGCAGCTTGGGCGGAACAGCCGGCGAGCAGTACTTC
CDR3 protein: CASSLGGTAGEQYF

J gene: TRBJ1-1
D gene: NA
V gene: TRBV29-1
clone size: many
CDR3 DNA: TGCAGCGTAGCGATTCCGGGACGGTTGAACACTGAAGCTTTCTTT
CDR3 protein: CSVAIPGRLNTEAFF

J gene: TRBJ2-1
D gene: NA
V gene: TRBV28
clone size: few
CDR3 DNA: TGTGCCAGCTGGGGGTCCTCCTACAATGAGCAGTTCTTC
CDR3 protein: CASWGSSYNEQFF

J gene: TRBJ1-1
D gene: NA
V gene: TRBV5-6
clone size: many
CDR3 DNA: TGTGCCAGCAGCTTGGCGTCGGTAACTGAAGCTTTCTTT
CDR3 protein: CASSLASVTEAFF

J gene: TRBJ2-2
D gene: NA
V gene: TRBV4-1
clone size: many
CDR3 DNA: TGTGCCAGCAGCCAAGATCACGGGGGAACCGGGGAGCTGTTTTTT
CDR3 protein: CASSQDHGGTGELFF

J gene: TRBJ1-5
D gene: TRBD1
V gene: TRBV5-6
clone size: many
CDR3 DNA: TGTGCCAGCAGCCGAAGGACAGGGGGAGGGCAGCCCCAGCATTTT
CDR3 protein: CASSRRTGGGQPQHF